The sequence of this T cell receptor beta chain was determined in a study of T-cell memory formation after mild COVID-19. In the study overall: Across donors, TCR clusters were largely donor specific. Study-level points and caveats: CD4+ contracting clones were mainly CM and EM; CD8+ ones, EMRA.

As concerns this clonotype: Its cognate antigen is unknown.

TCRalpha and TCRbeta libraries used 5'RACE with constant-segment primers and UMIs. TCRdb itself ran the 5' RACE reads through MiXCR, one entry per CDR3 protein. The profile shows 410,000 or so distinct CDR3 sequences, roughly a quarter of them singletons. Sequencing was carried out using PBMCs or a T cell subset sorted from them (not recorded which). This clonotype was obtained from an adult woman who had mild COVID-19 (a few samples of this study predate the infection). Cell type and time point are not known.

Written as DNA, the CDR3 is TGTGCCAGCAGTTCTACTACCCCATCCGGGAATGAGCAGTTCTTC. It encodes CASSSTTPSGNEQFF. V and J are TRBV6-5 and TRBJ2-1, with unresolved D. V was trimmed by 4 bases and J by 7 bases, leaving 17 bases between them. The CDR3 length is 15 residues. Per germline, CDR1 MNHEY and CDR2 SVGAGI.